This T cell receptor beta chain was captured in a study of blood T cell repertoires in COVID-19. Original analysis: The assay estimated nucleated cells by amplifying reference gene primers. Using immunoSEQ multiplex PCR, the repertoire was profiled, and TCRdb retains in-frame clones only, with some absent. V and J calls and clone size are as listed in that table; D and trimming were resolved from the DNA. The sample consists of 340,000 or so clones, roughly 84% of them appearing once. The CDR3 spans 16 residues. The gene calls are TRBV21-1 and TRBJ2-7; TRBD1, the D gene given by the table, was not confirmed from the DNA. TRBV21-1 has pseudogene status. Sequences were obtained from peripheral blood. The TCR originated in a man aged 50 to 60 with active or convalescent COVID-19. The CDR3: CASSTDGTGASYEQYF. The CDR3 DNA reads TGTGCCAGCAGCACTGACGGGACAGGGGCCTCCTACGAGCAGTACTTC.